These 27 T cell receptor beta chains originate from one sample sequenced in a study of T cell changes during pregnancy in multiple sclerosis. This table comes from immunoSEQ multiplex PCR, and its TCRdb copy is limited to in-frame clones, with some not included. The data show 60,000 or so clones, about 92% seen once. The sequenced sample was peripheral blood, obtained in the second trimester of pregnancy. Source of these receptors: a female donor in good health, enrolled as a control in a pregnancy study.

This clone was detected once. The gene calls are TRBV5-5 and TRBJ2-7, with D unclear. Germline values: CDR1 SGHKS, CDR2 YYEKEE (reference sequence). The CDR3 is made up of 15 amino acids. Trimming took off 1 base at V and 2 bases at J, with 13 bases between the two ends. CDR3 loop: CASSLRREATYEQYF. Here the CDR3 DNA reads TGTGCCAGCAGCTTGCGGCGTGAGGCGACCTACGAGCAGTACTTC.

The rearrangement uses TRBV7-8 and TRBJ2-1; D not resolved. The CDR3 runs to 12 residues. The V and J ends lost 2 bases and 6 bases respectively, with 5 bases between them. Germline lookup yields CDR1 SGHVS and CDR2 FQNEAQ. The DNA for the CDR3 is TGTGCCAGCAGCTTATTTCGCAATGAGCAGTTCTTC. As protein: CASSLFRNEQFF. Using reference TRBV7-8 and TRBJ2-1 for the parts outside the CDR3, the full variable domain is GAGVSQSPRYKVAKRGQDVALRCDPISGHVSLFWYQQALGQGPEFLTYFQNEAQLDKSGLPSDRFFAERPEGSVSTLKIQRTQQEDSAVYLCASSLFRNEQFFGPGTRLTVL.

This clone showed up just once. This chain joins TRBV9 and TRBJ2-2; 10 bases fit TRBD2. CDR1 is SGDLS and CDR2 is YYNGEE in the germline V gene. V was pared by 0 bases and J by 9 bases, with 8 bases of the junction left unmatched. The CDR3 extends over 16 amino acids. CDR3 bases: TGTGCCAGCAGCGTAGTGAGCGGGGGGGCCCCCAGGGAGCTGTTTTTT. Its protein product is CASSVVSGGAPRELFF.

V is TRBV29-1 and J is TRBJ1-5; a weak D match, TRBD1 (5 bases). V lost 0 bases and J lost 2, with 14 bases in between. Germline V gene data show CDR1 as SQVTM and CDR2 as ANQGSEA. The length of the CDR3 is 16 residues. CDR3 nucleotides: TGCAGCGTTGAAGATGGGGGGGAGGGCGGCAATCAGCCCCAGCATTTT. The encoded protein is CSVEDGGEGGNQPQHF.

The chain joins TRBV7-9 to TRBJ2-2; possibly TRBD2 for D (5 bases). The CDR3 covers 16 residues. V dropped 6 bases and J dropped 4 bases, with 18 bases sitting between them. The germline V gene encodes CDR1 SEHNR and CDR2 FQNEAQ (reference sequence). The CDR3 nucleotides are TGTGCCAGCAGGTCTCCGGGAATAGGACCCACCGGGGAGCTGTTTTTT. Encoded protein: CASRSPGIGPTGELFF.

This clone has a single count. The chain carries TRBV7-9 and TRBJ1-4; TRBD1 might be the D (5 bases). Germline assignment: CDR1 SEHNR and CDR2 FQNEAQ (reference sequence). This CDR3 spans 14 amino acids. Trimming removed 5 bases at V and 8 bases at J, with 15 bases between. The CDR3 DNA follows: TGTGCCAGCAGCGACAGTCTTTCGAGCGAAAAACTGTTTTTT. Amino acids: CASSDSLSSEKLFF.

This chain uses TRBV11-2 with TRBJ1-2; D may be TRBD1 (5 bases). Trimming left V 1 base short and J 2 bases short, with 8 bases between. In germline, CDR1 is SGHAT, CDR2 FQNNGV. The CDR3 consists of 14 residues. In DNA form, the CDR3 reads TGTGCCAGCAGCTTAGGGGGCAGGAACTATGGCTACACCTTC. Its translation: CASSLGGRNYGYTF.

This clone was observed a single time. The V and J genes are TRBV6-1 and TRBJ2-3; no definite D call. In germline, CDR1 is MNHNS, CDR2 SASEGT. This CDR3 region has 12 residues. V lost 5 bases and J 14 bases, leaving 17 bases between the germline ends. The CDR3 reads CASSIGLRFLYF. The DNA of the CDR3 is TGTGCCAGCAGTATCGGTCTCCGGTTCCTGTATTTT.

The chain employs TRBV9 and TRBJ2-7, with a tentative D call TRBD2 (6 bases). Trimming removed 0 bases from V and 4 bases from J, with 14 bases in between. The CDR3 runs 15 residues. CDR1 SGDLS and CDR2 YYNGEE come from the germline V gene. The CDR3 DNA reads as TGTGCCAGCAGCGTAGGGGGGGTTTGGGGATACGAGCAGTACTTC. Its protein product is CASSVGGVWGYEQYF.

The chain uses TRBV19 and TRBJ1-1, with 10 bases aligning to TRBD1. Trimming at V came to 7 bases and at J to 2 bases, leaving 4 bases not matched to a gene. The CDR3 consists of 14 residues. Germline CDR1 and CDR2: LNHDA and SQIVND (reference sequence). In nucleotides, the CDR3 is TGTGCCAGTATTCGGACAGGGGGTAACACTGAAGCTTTCTTT. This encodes CASIRTGGNTEAFF.

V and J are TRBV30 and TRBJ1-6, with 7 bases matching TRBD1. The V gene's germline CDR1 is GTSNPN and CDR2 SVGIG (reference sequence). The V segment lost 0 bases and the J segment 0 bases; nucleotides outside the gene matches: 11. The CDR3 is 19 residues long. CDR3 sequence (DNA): TGTGCCTGGAGTGTTAGTGTGACAGGGAGGAGCTCCTATAATTCACCCCTCCACTTT. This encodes CAWSVSVTGRSSYNSPLHF.

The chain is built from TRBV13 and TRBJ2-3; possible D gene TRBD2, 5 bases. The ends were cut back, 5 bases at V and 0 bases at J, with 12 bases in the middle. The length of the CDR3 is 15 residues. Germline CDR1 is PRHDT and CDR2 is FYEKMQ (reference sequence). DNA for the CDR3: TGTGCCAGCAGCATAAGCGGAACTAGCACAGATACGCAGTATTTT. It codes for CASSISGTSTDTQYF.

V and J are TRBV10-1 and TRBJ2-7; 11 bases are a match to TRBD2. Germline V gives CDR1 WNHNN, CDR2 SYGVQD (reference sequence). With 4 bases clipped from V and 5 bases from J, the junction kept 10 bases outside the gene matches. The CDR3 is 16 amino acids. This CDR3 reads CASSVLPTSGNNEQYF. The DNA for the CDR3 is TGCGCCAGCAGTGTCCTACCGACTAGCGGGAACAACGAGCAGTACTTC.

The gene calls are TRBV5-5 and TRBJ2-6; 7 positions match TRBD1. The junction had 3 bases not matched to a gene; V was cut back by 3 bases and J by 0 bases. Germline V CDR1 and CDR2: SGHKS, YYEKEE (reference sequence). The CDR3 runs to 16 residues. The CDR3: CASSSQGLSGANVLTF. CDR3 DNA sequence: TGTGCCAGCAGCTCACAGGGGCTCTCTGGGGCCAACGTCCTGACTTTC.

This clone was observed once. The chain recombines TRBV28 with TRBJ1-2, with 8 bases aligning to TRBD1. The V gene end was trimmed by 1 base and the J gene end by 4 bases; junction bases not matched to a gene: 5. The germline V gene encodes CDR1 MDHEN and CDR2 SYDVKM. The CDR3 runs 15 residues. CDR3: CASSLLGDRGYGYTF. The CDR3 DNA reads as TGTGCCAGCAGTTTATTGGGAGACAGGGGCTATGGCTACACCTTC.

Written as DNA, the CDR3 is TGCAGCGTTCTGGACAGGGGTGCTGGCTACACCTTC. It translates to CSVLDRGAGYTF. The chain combines TRBV29-1 with TRBJ1-2; 9 bases line up with TRBD1. V lost 5 bases and J lost 7; bases outside the gene matches: 5. The CDR3 covers 12 residues. CDR1 SQVTM and CDR2 ANQGSEA come from the germline V gene.

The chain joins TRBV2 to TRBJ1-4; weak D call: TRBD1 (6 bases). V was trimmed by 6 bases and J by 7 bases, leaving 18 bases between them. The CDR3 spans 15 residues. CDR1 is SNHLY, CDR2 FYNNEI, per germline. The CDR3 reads CASSKQGLSSEKLFF. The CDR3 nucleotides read TGTGCCAGCAGCAAGCAGGGGTTAAGTAGTGAAAAACTGTTTTTT. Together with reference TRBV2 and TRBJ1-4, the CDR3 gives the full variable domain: EPEVTQTPSHQVTQMGQEVILRCVPISNHLYFYWYRQILGQKVEFLVSFYNNEISEKSEIFDDQFSVERPDGSNFTLKIRSTKLEDSAMYFCASSKQGLSSEKLFFGSGTQLSVL.

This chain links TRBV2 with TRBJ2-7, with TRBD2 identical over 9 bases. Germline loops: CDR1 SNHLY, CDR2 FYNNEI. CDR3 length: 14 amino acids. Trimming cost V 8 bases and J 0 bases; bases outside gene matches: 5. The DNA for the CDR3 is TGTGCCAGCCTGTTGGGACTAGCCTCCTACGAGCAGTACTTC. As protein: CASLLGLASYEQYF.

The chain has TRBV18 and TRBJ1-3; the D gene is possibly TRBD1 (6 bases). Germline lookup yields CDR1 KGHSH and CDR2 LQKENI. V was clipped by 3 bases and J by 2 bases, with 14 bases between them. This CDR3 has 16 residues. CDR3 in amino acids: CASSPQQGKAGNTIYF. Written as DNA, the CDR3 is TGTGCCAGCTCACCTCAACAGGGAAAGGCTGGAAACACCATATATTTT.

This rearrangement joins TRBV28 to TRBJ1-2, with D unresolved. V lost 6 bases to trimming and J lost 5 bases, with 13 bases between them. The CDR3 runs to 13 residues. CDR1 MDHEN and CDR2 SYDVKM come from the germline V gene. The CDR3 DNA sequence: TGTGCCAGCAGGGTAGGAGGGTATTATGGCTACACCTTC. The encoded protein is CASRVGGYYGYTF.

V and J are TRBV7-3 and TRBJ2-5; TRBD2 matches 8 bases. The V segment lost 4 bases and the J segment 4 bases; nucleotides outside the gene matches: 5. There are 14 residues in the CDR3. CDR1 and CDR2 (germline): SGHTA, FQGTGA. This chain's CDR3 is CASSYGAGAETQYF. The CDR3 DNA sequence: TGTGCCAGCAGCTACGGAGCGGGGGCAGAGACCCAGTACTTC.

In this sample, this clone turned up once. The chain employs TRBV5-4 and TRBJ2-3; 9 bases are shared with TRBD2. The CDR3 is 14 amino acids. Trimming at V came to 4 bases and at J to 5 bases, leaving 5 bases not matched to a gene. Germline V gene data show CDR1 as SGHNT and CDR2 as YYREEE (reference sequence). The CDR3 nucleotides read TGTGCCAGCAGCCGCGGGGGGGCCAGAGATACGCAGTATTTT. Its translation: CASSRGGARDTQYF.

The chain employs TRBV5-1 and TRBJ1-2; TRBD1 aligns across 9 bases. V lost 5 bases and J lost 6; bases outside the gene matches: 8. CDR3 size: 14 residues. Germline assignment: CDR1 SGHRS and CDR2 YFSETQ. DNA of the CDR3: TGCGCCAGCAGACCCTACCGGGACAGGGATGGCTACACCTTC. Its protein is CASRPYRDRDGYTF.

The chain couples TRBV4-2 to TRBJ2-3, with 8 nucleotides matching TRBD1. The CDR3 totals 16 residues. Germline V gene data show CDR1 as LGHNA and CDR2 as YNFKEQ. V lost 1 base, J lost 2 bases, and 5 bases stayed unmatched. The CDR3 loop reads CASSQADRVYTDTQYF. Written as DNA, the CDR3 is TGTGCCAGCAGCCAAGCGGACAGGGTGTACACAGATACGCAGTATTTT.

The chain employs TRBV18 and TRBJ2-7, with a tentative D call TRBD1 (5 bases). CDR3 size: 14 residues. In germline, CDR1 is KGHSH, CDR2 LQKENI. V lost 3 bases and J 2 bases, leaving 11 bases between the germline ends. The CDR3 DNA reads TGTGCCAGCTCACCCAGGGTGAACCCCTACGAGCAGTACTTC. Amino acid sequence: CASSPRVNPYEQYF.

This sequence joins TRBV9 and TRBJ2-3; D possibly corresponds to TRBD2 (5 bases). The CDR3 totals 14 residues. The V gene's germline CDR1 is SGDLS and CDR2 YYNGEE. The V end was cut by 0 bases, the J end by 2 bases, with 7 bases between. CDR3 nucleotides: TGTGCCAGCAGCGTAGAGGACTTCACAGATACGCAGTATTTT. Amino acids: CASSVEDFTDTQYF.

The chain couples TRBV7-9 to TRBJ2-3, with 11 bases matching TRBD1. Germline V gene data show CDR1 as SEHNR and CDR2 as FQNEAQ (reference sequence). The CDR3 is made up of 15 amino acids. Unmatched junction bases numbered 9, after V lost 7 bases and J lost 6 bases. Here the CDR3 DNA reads TGTGCCAGCAACTCCCGGGACAGGGGGATGGATACGCAGTATTTT. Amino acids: CASNSRDRGMDTQYF.